The present T cell receptor (beta chain) was sequenced within a study of T cell responses to AZD1222 COVID-19 vaccine. Overall study results and limits: Nearly half of spike-specific TCRs reportedly target unmutated variant regions. Dominant at 160-218 and 743-854, vaccine-associated CD4 TCRs also spanned spike.

Assay used: immunoSEQ multiplex PCR; TCRdb lists only in-frame clones, some missing. The sample yields 100,000 to 150,000 clones, roughly 88% seen once. This CDR3 has 15 residues. V lost 5 bases, J lost 1 base, and 15 bases lay in between. Looked up from germline, CDR1 is MNHEY and CDR2 is SVGAGI. About this clone itself: Its antigen is unidentified.

The specimen comprised peripheral blood, sampled on day 0 of AZD1222 vaccination. The source of this sequence is an adult in good health. The gene calls are TRBV6-5 and TRBJ2-7; D is perhaps TRBD1 or TRBD2 (5 bases each). Here the CDR3 reads CASSPGRDPSYEQYF. The CDR3 DNA reads as TGTGCCAGCAGTCCCGGACGGGACCCTTCCTACGAGCAGTACTTC.